This T cell receptor (beta chain) was sequenced during a study of cytomegalovirus exposure and HLA in healthy donors. It was with 60 Vbeta and 13 Jbeta primers that the PCR ran. The data were produced by immunoSEQ multiplex PCR, yet TCRdb's version contains in-frame clones alone and is incomplete. The profile shows 110,000 to 150,000 clones, roughly 80% of them singletons. This CDR3 contains 13 residues. The V gene end was trimmed by 4 bases and the J gene end by 7 bases; junction bases not matched to a gene: 3. The germline V gene has CDR1 WNHNN and CDR2 SYGVQD (reference sequence). This clone has only one observation.

The genes are TRBV10-1 and TRBJ2-1; 8 nucleotides match TRBD1. This receptor was identified in a woman aged 45 to 65 in good health and CMV-seronegative. Sequenced: PBMCs. CDR3 in amino acids: CASSVNRGNEQFF. CDR3 bases: TGCGCCAGCAGTGTTAACAGGGGGAATGAGCAGTTCTTC.